In its sample, the clone carrying this T cell receptor beta chain was seen many times. Antigen specificity is unknown. This entry belongs to a study of identical twins. Whole-study results and caveats: Fewer insertions were carried by abundant cord blood beta clonotypes, but none was seen in memory repertoires. Cross-sectional statistics underpinned the conclusions; the same donors were not followed.

Trimming removed 4 bases from V and 2 bases from J; junction bases left unmatched: 4. Germline V gives CDR1 LGHNA, CDR2 YNFKEQ. The CDR3 runs 15 residues. The donors were all healthy and Caucasian. MiXCR, run by TCRdb on the 5' RACE reads, gives a single entry per CDR3 protein. Of 700,000 or so distinct CDR3 sequences listed, over 8.5% are singletons. These records were also assigned to another study, of yellow fever vaccine responses in identical twins. That investigation notes: Convergence reportedly seemed to mark part of the twins' vaccine T cell response, with personalization marking the rest.

This chain uses TRBV4-2 with TRBJ2-5; 10 bases fit TRBD2. The receptor was isolated from a woman aged 18-29 years in good health. Sequencing was done on a sample of PBMCs. CDR3 nucleotides: TGTGCCAGCAGCCCCCAGCGGGAGGGACAAGAGACCCAGTACTTC. It is translated as CASSPQREGQETQYF.